This TCR beta chain was sequenced in a study of a mutant IDH1 vaccine in newly diagnosed glioma. About the study: Vaccines were first given 4-6 weeks after radiotherapy alone, or with temozolomide cycles.

Looked up from germline, CDR1 is SEHNR and CDR2 is FQNEAQ (reference sequence). The CDR3 covers 13 residues. Trimming took 4 bases from V and 0 from J, leaving 4 bases between them. TCRdb's table, derived via immunoSEQ multiplex PCR, lists solely in-frame clones and lacks some. The sample contains tens of thousands of clones, roughly 80% of which appear only once. The time point here: week 5, during vaccination. One vaccine dose held 300 ug of mutant IDH1 20-mer peptide and came with topical imiquimod. This clone has just one count. The antigen remains unidentified. This clonotype was sampled from a woman aged 18-29 years with glioma. Some clones in this sample may be carry-over from other donors' samples. The chain joins TRBV7-9 to TRBJ1-3, with D unresolved. The sample was PBMCs, taken from a glioma patient whose treatment included an IDH1 peptide vaccine. CDR3 loop: CASSSVSGNTIYF. The CDR3 DNA reads as TGTGCCAGCAGCTCAGTCTCTGGAAACACCATATATTTT.